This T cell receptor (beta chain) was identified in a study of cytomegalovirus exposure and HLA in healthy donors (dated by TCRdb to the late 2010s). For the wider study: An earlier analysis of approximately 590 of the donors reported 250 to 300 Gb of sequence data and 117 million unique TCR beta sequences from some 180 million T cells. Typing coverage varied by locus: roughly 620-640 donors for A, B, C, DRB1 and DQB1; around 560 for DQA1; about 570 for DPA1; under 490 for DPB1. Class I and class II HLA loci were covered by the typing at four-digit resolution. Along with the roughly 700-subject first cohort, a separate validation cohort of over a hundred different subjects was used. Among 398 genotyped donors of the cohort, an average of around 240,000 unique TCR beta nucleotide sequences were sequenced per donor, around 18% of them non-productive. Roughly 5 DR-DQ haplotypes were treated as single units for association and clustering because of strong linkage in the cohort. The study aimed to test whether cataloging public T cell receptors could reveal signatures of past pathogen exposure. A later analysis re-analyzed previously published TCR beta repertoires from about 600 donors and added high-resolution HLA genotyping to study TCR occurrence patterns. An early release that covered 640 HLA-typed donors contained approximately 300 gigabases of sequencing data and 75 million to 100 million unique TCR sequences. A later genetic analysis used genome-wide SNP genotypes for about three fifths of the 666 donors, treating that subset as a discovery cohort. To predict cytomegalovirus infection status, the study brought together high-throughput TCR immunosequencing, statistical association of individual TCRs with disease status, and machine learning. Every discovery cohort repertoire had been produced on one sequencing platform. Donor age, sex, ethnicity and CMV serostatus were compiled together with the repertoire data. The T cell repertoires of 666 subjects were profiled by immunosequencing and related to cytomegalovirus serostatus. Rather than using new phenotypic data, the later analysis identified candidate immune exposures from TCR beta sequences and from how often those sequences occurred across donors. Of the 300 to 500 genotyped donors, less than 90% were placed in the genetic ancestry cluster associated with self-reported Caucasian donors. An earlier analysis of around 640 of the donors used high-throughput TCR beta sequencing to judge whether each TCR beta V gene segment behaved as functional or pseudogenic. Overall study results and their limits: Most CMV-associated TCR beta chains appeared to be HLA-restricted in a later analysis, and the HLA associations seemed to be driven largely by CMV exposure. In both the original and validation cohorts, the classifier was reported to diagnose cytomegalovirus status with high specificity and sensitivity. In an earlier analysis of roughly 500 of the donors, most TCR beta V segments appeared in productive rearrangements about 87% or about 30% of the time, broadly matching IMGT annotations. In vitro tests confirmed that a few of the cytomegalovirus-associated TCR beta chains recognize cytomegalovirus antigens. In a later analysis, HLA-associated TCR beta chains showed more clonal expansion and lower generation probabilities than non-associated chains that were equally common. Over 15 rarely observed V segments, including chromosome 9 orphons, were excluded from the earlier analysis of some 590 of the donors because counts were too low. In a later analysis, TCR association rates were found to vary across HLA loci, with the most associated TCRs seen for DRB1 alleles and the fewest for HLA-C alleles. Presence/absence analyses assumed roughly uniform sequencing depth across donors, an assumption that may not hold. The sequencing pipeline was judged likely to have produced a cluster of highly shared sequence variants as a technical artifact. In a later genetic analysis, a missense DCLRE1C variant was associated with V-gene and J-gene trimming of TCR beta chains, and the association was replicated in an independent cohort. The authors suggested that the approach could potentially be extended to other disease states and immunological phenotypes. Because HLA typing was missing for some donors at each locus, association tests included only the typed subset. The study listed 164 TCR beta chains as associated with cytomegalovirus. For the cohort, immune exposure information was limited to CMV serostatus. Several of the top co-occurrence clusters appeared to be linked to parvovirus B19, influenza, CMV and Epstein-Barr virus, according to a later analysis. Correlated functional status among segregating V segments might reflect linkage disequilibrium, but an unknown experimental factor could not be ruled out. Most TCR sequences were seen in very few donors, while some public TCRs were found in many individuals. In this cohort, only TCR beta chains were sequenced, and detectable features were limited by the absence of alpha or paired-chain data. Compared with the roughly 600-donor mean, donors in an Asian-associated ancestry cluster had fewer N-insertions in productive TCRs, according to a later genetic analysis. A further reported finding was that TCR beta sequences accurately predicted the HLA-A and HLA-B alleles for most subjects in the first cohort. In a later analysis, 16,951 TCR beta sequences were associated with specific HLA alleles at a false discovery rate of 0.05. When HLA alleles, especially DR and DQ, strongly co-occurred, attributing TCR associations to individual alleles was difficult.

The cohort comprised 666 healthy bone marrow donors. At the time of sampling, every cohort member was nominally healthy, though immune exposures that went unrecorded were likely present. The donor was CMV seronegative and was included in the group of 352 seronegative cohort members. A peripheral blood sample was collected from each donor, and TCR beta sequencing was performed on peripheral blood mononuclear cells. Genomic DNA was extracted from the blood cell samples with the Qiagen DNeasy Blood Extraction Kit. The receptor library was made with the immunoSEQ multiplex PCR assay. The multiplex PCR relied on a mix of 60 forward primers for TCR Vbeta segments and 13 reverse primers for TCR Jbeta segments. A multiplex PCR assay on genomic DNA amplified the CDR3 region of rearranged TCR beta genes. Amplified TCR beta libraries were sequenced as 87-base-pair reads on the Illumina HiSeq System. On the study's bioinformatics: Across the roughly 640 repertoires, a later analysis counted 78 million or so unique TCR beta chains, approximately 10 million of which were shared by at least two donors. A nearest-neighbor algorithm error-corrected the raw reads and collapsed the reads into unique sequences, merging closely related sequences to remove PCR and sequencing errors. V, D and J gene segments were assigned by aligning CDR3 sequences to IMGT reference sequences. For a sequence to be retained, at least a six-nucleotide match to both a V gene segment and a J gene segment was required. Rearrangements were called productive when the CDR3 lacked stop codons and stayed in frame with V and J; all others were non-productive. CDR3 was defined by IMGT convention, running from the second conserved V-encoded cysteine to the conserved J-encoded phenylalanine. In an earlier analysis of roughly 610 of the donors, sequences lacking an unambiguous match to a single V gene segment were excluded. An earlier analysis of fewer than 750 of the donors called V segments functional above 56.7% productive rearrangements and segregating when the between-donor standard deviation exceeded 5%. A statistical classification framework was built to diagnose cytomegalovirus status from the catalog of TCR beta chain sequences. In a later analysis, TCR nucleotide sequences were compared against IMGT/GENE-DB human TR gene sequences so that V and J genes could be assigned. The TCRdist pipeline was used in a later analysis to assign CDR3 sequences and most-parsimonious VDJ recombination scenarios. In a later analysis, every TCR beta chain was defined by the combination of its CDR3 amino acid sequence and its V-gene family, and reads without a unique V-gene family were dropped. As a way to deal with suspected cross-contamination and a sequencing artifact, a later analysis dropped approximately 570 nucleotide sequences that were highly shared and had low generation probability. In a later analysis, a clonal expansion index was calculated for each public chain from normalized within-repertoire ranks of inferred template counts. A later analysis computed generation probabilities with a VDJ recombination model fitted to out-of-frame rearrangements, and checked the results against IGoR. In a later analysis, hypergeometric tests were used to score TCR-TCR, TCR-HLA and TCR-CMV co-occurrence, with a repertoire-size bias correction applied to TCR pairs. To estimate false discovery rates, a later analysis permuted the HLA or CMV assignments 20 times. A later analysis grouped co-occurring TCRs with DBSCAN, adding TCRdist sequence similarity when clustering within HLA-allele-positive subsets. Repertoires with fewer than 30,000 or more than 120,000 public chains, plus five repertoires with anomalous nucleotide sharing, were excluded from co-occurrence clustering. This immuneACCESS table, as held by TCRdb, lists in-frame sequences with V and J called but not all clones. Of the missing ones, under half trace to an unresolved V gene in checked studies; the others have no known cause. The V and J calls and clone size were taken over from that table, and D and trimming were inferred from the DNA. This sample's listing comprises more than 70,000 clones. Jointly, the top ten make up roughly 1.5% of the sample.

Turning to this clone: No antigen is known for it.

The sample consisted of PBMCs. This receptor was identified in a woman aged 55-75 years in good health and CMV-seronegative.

The nucleotide sequence reads TGTGCCAGCAGCCACGGGCCCGGGACTAGCTGGAACGAGCAGTACTTC. Its translation is CASSHGPGTSWNEQYF. This sequence uses TRBV7-2 and TRBJ2-7, with 9 middle bases fitting TRBD2. CDR1 and CDR2 are read off the germline V gene as SGHTA and FQGNSA. Inclusive of the bounding cysteine and phenylalanine, the CDR3 is 16 residues long. The sequence is cut down to CDR3 DNA, 48 bases in frame from base 1. V has 5 bases trimmed and J has 5 bases trimmed; junction bases matching no gene number 13.